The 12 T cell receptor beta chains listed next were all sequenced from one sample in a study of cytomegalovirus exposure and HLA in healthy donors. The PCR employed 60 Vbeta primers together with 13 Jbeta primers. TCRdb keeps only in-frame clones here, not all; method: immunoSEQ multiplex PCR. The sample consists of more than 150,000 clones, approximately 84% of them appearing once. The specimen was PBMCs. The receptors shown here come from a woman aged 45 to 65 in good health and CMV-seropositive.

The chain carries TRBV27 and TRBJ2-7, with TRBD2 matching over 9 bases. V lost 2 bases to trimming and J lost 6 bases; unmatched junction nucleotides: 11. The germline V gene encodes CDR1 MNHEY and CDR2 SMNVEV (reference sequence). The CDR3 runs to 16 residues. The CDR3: CASSLTSLAGEGEQYF. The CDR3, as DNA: TGTGCCAGCAGTTTAACGTCATTAGCGGGGGAGGGCGAGCAGTACTTC.

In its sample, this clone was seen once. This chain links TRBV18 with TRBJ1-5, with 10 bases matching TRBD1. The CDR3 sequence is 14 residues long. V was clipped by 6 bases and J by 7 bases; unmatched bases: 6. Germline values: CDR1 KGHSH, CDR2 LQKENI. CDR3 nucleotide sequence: TGTGCCAGCTCGCCCGGACAGGGGGTACAGCCCCAGCATTTT. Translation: CASSPGQGVQPQHF.

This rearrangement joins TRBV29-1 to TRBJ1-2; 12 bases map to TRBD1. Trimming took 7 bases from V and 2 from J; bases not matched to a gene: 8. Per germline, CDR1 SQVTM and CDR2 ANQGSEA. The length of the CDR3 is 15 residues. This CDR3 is CSARDRGLANYGYTF. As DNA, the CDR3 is TGCAGCGCTCGGGACAGGGGGCTTGCCAACTATGGCTACACCTTC.

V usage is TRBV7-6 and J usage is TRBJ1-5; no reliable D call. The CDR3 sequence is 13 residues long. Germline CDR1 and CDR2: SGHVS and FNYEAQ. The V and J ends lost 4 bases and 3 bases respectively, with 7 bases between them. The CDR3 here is CASSSVPNQPQHF. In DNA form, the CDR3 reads TGTGCCAGCAGCTCCGTCCCCAATCAGCCCCAGCATTTT.

In DNA, the CDR3 is TGCAGCGTTACAGGGGGCGCGCCTGAAGCTTTCTTT. It encodes CSVTGGAPEAFF. The chain has TRBV29-1 and TRBJ1-1; 9 bases match TRBD1. This CDR3 spans 12 amino acids. With 5 bases clipped from V and 6 bases from J, the junction kept 4 bases outside the gene matches. Germline-derived CDR1 and CDR2 are SQVTM and ANQGSEA.

As DNA, the CDR3 is TGTGCCAGCAGCGCCGGGGGGCTCCGCACAGATACGCAGTATTTT. It codes for CASSAGGLRTDTQYF. The chain links TRBV9 to TRBJ2-3; possibly TRBD2 for D (7 bases). This CDR3 spans 15 amino acids. The V gene's germline CDR1 is SGDLS and CDR2 YYNGEE. V lost 3 bases, J lost 1 base, and 12 bases lay in between. Full variable domain (outside the CDR3, taken from reference TRBV9 and TRBJ2-3): DSGVTQTPKHLITATGQRVTLRCSPRSGDLSVYWYQQSLDQGLQFLIQYYNGEERAKGNILERFSAQQFPDLHSELNLSSLELGDSALYFCASSAGGLRTDTQYFGPGTRLTVL.

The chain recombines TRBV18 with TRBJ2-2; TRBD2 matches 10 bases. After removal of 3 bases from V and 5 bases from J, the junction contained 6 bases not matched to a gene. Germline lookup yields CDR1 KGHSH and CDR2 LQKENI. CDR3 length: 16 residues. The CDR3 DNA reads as TGTGCCAGCTCACCCCCCGGACTAGCGGAGACCGGGGAGCTGTTTTTT. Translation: CASSPPGLAETGELFF. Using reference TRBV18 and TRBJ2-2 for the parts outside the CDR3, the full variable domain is NAGVMQNPRHLVRRRGQEARLRCSPMKGHSHVYWYRQLPEEGLKFMVYLQKENIIDESGMPKERFSAEFPKEGPSILRIQQVVRGDSAAYFCASSPPGLAETGELFFGEGSRLTVL.

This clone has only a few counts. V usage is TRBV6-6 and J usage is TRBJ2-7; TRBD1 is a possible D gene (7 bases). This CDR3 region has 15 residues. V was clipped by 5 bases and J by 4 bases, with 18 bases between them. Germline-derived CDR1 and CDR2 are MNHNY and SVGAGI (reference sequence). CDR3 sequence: CASSPIGRGAYEQYF. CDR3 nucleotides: TGTGCCAGCAGTCCTATAGGCAGGGGGGCTTACGAGCAGTACTTC.

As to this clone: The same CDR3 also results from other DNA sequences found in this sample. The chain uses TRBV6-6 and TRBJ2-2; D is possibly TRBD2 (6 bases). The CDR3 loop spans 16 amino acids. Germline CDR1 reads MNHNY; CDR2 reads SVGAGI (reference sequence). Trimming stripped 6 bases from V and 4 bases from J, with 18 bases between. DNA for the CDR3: TGTGCCAGCAGCCCGCACGCCTCTAGCGCCACCGGGGAGCTGTTTTTT. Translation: CASSPHASSATGELFF.

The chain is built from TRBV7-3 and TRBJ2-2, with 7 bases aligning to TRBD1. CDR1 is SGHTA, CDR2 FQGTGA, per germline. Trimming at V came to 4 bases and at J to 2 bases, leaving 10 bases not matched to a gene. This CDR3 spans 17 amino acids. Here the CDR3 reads CASSSKGGQTNTGELFF. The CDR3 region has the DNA TGTGCCAGCAGCTCCAAAGGGGGACAGACCAACACCGGGGAGCTGTTTTTT.

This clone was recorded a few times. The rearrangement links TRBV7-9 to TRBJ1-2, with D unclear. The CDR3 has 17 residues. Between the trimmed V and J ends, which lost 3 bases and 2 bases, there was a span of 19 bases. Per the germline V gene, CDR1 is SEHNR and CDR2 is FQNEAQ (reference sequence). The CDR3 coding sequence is TGTGCCAGCAGCTTCTTTGGACTTCCAGTCAACAACTATGGCTACACCTTC. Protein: CASSFFGLPVNNYGYTF.

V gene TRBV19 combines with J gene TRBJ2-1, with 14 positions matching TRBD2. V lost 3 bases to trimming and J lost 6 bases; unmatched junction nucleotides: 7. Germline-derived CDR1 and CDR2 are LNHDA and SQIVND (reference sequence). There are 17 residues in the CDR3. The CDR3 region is CASSMMGLAGAINEQFF. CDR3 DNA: TGTGCCAGTAGTATGATGGGACTAGCGGGGGCCATCAATGAGCAGTTCTTC. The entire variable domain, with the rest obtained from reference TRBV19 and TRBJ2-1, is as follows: DGGITQSPKYLFRKEGQNVTLSCEQNLNHDAMYWYRQDPGQGLRLIYYSQIVNDFQKGDIAEGYSVSREKKESFPLTVTSAQKNPTAFYLCASSMMGLAGAINEQFFGPGTRLTVL.